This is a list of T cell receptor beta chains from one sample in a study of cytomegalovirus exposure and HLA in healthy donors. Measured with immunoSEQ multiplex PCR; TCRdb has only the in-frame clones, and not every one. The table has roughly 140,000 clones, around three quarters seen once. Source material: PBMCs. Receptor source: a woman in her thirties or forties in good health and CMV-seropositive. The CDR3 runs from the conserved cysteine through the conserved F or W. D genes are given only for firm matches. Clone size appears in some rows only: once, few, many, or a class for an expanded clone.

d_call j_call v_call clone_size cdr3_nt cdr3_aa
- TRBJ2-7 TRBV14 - TGTGCCAGCAGCCCCGACACCGACAGCTACGAGCAGTACTTC CASSPDTDSYEQYF
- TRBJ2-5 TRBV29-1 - TGCAGCGTTGCTGGGCCCCAAGAGACCCAGTACTTC CSVAGPQETQYF
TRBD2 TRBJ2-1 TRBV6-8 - TGTGCCAGCAGTTACTCGTCCAGCGGGGGGGCTTACAATGAGCAGTTCTTC CASSYSSSGGAYNEQFF
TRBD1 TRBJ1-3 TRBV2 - TGTGCCAGCAGGCTGACAGGGGAAGGGAACACCATATATTTT CASRLTGEGNTIYF
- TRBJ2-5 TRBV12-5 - TGTGCGAGTCTCCGGGACACACAAGAGACCCAGTACTTC CASLRDTQETQYF
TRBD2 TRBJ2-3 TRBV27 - TGTGCCAGCAGCCCCGGGACTAGCGGGCCTCTTATTGGTACGCAGTATTTT CASSPGTSGPLIGTQYF
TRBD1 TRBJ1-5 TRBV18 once TGTGCCAGCTCACCCGGGACAGGGGTAGGGCAGCCCCAGCATTTT CASSPGTGVGQPQHF
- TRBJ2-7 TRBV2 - TGTGCCAGTGATCGACAGACCAACTCCTACGAGCAGTACTTC CASDRQTNSYEQYF
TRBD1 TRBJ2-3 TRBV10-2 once TGCGCCAGCAGAACAGGGGGATGGACAGATACGCAGTATTTT CASRTGGWTDTQYF
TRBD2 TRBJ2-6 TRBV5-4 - TGTGCCAGCAGCTTGGGAGGCGGGGGGGCCTCTGGGGCCAACGTCCTGACTTTC CASSLGGGGASGANVLTF
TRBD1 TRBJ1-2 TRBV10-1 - TGCGCCAGTGGGACAGGAGGCTATGGCTACACCTTC CASGTGGYGYTF
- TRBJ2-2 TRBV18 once TGTGCCAGCTCACCAATTTCAGGGGCTAACACCGGGGAGCTGTTTTTT CASSPISGANTGELFF
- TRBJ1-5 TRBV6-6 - TGTGCCAGCAGCTCCCAGTTCTCGCGGCAGCCCCAGCATTTT CASSSQFSRQPQHF
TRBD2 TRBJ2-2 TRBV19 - TGTGCCAGTAGTATATTGAGCGGGGGGGCAACCGGGGAGCTGTTTTTT CASSILSGGATGELFF
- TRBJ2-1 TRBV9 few TGTGCCAGCAGCGAGCGGACAGTGAACAATGAGCAGTTCTTC CASSERTVNNEQFF
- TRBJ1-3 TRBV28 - TGTGCCAGCAGTTTAGCGCGAAACACCATATATTTT CASSLARNTIYF
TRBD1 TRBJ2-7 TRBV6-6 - TGTGCCAGCAGCCACGGACAGGGAGGCTACGAGCAGTACTTC CASSHGQGGYEQYF
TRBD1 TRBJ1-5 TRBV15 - TGTGCCACCAGCAGAGATTTAGGGGGCGTTCAGCCCCAGCATTTT CATSRDLGGVQPQHF
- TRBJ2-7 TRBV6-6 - TGTGCCAGCAGTTACCGGGAGATGGGCTCCTACGAGCAGTACTTC CASSYREMGSYEQYF
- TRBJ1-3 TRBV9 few TGTGCCAGCAGCCTCACGGCGGGGGGTCACTCTGGAAACACCATATATTTT CASSLTAGGHSGNTIYF
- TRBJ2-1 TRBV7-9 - TGTGCCAGCAGCTTTTCTCATGAGCAGTTCTTC CASSFSHEQFF
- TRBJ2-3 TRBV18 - TGTGCCAGCTCCCCAAGACGGACAGACAGCACAGATACGCAGTATTTT CASSPRRTDSTDTQYF
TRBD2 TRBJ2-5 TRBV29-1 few TGCAGCGTTGTGTTAGCGGGGTCTCTGGGGACCCAGTACTTC CSVVLAGSLGTQYF
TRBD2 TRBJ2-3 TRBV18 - TGTGCCAGCTCACCCGTGACTAGCGGGTTGGCAGATACGCAGTATTTT CASSPVTSGLADTQYF
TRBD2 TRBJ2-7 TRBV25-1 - TGTGCCAGCAGTGCCGGGACTAGCGGGGGGGCGGGGTACGAGCAGTACTTC CASSAGTSGGAGYEQYF
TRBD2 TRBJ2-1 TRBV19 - TGTGCCAGTAGAGGACTAGCGGGGGGCGTCTACAATGAGCAGTTCTTC CASRGLAGGVYNEQFF
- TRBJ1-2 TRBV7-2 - TGTGCCAGCAGCTTCACAGGGATGCAGCATGGCTACACCTTC CASSFTGMQHGYTF
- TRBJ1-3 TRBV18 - TGTGCCAGCTCACCTCAGGGCCGGTCTGGAAACACCATATATTTT CASSPQGRSGNTIYF
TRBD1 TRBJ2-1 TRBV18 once TGTGCCAGCTCCGACAGGGGTATCAGGCATGAGCAGTTCTTC CASSDRGIRHEQFF
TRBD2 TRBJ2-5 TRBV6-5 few TGTGCCAGCAGTTACGGGACTAGCAGGGTAGAGACCCAGTACTTC CASSYGTSRVETQYF
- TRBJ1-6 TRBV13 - TGTGCCAGCAGCTCGAGCCTCACAGGGAATAATTCACCCCTCCACTTT CASSSSLTGNNSPLHF
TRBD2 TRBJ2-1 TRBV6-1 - TGTGCCAGCAGTGCGACTAGCGGGGGGGAATATGAGCAGTTCTTC CASSATSGGEYEQFF
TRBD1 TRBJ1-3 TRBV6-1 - TGTGCCAGCAGCAGGGGGCATGACGGAAACACCATATATTTT CASSRGHDGNTIYF
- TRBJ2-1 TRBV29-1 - TGCAGCGTTGAGCAGGTCAATGAGCAGTTCTTC CSVEQVNEQFF
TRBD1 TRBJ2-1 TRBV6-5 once TGTGCCAGCAGGAATCTAGGGGGCGCTGGCGAGCAGTTCTTC CASRNLGGAGEQFF
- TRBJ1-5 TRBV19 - TGTGCCTCGACAGTAGATAGCAATCAGCCCCAGCATTTT CASTVDSNQPQHF
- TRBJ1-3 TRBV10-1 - TGCGCCAGCAGTGAAACCAGCTCTGGAAACACCATATATTTT CASSETSSGNTIYF
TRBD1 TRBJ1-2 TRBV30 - TGTGCCTGGAGTAGGGACAGGGGGAACTATGGCTACACCTTC CAWSRDRGNYGYTF
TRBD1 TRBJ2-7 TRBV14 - TGTGCCAGCAGACGTTCCGGGACAGGGAGCTCCTACGAGCAGTACTTC CASRRSGTGSSYEQYF
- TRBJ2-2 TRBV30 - TGTGCCTGGAGTGGGGCCCTCCTCTCGAACACCGGGGAGCTGTTTTTT CAWSGALLSNTGELFF
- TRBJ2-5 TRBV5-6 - TGTGCCAGCAGCTTGTGGAGGGTATCGAAAGAGACCCAGTACTTC CASSLWRVSKETQYF
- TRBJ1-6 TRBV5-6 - TGCGCCAGCAGCCATCTGGACAGAGATTCACCCCTCCACTTT CASSHLDRDSPLHF
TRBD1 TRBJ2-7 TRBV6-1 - TGTGCCAGCAGACCGGGACAGGTTTCCTACGAGCAGTACTTC CASRPGQVSYEQYF
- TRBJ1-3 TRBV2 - TGTGCCAGCAGTGGAGGTGGAAACACCATATATTTT CASSGGGNTIYF
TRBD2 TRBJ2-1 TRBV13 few TGTGCCAGCAGCTCTAGCGGGGGGGCAAATGAGCAGTTCTTC CASSSSGGANEQFF
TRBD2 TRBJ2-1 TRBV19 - TGTGCCAGTAGTTGGACTAGCGGGTTTGGCTACAATGAGCAGTTCTTC CASSWTSGFGYNEQFF
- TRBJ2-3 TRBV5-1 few TGCGCCAGCAGCTCTCAGGGGAGCACAGATACGCAGTATTTT CASSSQGSTDTQYF
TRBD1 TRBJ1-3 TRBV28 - TGTGCCAGCAGTTTGCCGGGACAGGGGTCCGGAAACACCATATATTTT CASSLPGQGSGNTIYF
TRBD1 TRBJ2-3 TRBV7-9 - TGTGCCAGCACTCCTGGGACAGGGGGCTCTGATACGCAGTATTTT CASTPGTGGSDTQYF
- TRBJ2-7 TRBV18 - TGTGCCAGCTGGGGTCCGGGGGAAGGCGAGCAGTACTTC CASWGPGEGEQYF
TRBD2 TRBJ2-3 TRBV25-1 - TGTGCCAGCAGTGCTACTAGCGGGAAACGCACAGATACGCAGTATTTT CASSATSGKRTDTQYF
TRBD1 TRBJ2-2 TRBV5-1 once TGCGCCAGCAGCCCTGATGACAGGGTCAAGACCGGGGAGCTGTTTTTT CASSPDDRVKTGELFF
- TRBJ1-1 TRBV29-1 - TGCAGCGTTTCCCGTTCCGACACTGAAGCTTTCTTT CSVSRSDTEAFF
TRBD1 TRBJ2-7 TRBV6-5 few TGTGCCAGCAGTTATTCCTGGACAGGGACCTACGAGCAGTACTTC CASSYSWTGTYEQYF